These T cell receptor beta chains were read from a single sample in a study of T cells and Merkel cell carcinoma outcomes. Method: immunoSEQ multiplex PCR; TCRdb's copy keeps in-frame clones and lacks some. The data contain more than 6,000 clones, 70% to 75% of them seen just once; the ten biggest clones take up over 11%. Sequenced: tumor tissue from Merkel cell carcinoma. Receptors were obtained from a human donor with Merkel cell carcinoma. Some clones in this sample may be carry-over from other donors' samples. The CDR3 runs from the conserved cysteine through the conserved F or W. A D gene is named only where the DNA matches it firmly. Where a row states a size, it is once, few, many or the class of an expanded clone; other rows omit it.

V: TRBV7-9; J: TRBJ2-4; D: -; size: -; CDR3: CASSLATGFRIQYF; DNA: TGTGCCAGCAGCTTAGCCACAGGGTTTCGCATTCAGTACTTC
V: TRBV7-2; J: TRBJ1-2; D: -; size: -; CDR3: CASSLDQNYGYTF; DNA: TGTGCCAGCAGCTTAGACCAGAACTATGGCTACACCTTC
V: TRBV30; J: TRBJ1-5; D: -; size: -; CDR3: CAWSGQDNQPQHF; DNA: TGTGCCTGGAGTGGGCAGGACAATCAGCCCCAGCATTTT
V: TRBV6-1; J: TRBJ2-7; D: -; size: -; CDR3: CASSRQWEQYF; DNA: TGTGCCAGCTCCAGACAGTGGGAGCAGTACTTC
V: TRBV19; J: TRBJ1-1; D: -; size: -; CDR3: CASSIGEGENTEAFF; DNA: TGTGCCAGTAGTATAGGTGAAGGGGAGAACACTGAAGCTTTCTTT
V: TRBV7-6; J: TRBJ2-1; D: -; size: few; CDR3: CASSLGSAVYNEQFF; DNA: TGTGCCAGCAGCTTAGGCAGCGCCGTCTACAATGAGCAGTTCTTC
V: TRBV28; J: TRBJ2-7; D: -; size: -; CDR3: CATLGGRPSYEQYF; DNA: TGTGCCACTCTAGGGGGGCGTCCCTCCTACGAGCAGTACTTC
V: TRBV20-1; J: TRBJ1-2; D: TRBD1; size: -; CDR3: CSAQGGYGYTF; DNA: TGCAGTGCTCAGGGGGGGTATGGCTACACCTTC
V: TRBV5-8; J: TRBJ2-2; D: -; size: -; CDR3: CASSPRGLSTGELFF; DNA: TGTGCCAGCAGCCCAAGGGGACTTAGCACCGGGGAGCTGTTTTTT
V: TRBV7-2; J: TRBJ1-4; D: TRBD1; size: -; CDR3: CASSPIPGQGGKLFF; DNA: TGTGCCAGCAGTCCTATCCCGGGACAGGGGGGGAAACTGTTTTTT
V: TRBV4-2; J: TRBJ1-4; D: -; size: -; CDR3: CASRRGRGNEKLFF; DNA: TGTGCCAGCCGCCGGGGGAGGGGTAATGAAAAACTGTTTTTT
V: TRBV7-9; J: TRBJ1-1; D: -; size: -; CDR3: CASSLASGTEAFF; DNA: TGTGCCAGCAGCTTAGCTTCAGGCACTGAAGCTTTCTTT
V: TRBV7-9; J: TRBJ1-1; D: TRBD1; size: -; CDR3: CASSSGQREAFF; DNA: TGTGCCAGCAGTTCGGGACAGCGTGAAGCTTTCTTT
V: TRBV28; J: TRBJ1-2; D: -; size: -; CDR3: CASSLWDINYGYTF; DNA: TGTGCCAGCAGTTTATGGGACATTAACTATGGCTACACCTTC
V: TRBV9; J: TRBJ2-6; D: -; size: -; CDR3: CASSLTGSGANVLTF; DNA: TGTGCCAGCAGCCTAACGGGGTCTGGGGCCAACGTCCTGACTTTC
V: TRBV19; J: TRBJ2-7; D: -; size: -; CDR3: CASRGDGGYEQYF; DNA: TGTGCCAGTAGGGGGGACGGCGGGTACGAGCAGTACTTC